The 3 T cell receptor beta chains below come from one sample, sequenced in a study of T cell repertoires in cytomegalovirus infection. TCRdb analysed the reads with MiXCR anew, one entry per CDR3 protein. The sample consists of over 200,000 distinct CDR3 sequences, around 15% of them appearing once. The specimen was PBMCs. The receptor source for this set is a human donor in good health (CMV status not recorded). Some clones in this sample may be carry-over from other donors' samples.

This clonotype was recorded many times. This chain uses TRBV7-2 with TRBJ2-1; D is undetermined. The V gene lost 1 base and the J gene lost 6 bases, with 7 bases spanning the gap. The CDR3 totals 13 residues. The germline CDR1 and CDR2 sequences are SGHTA and FQGNSA. The CDR3 nucleotides read TGTGCCAGCAGCTTAGGTAATAGCAATGAGCAGTTCTTC. Encoded protein: CASSLGNSNEQFF.

The table lists this clonotype with a few counts. The rearrangement joins TRBV4-3 to TRBJ2-7; possibly TRBD1 for D (6 bases). Germline V lookup: CDR1 LGHNA, CDR2 YSLEER. This CDR3 comprises 14 residues. V dropped 1 base and J dropped 2 bases, with 9 bases sitting between them. CDR3 coding DNA: TGCGCCAGCAGCCAAGGACAGGCCGCCTACGAGCAGTACTTC. The encoded protein is CASSQGQAAYEQYF.

Many counts were recorded for this clonotype. The rearrangement links TRBV12-3 or TRBV12-4 to TRBJ2-1, with D maybe TRBD2 (6 bases). This CDR3 spans 14 amino acids. Trimming shortened V by 5 bases and J by 5 bases, and 13 bases separated the two germline ends. CDR3 coding DNA: TGTGCCAGCAGTCCCCCGGGAGCCCACAATGAGCAGTTCTTC. It codes for CASSPPGAHNEQFF.